This T cell receptor (beta chain) was sequenced for a study of blood T cell repertoires in COVID-19. How the authors handled the data: Amplification of reference gene primers provided the estimated nucleated cell counts. The protocol was immunoSEQ multiplex PCR, while the TCRdb copy is restricted to in-frame clones and leaves out a portion. V and J calls and clone size are those listed in that table; D and trimming were worked out from the DNA. The sample contains 55,000 to 65,000 clones, more than 80% of which appear only once. The V and J ends lost 5 bases and 0 bases respectively, with 13 bases between them. The germline gives CDR1 ENHRY, CDR2 SYGVKD. This CDR3 is built from 16 residues.

The V gene is TRBV10-3, the J gene TRBJ2-2, with D possibly TRBD1 on 5 matching bases. The clonotype was recovered from an elderly woman with active COVID-19. Sequenced: peripheral blood. In nucleotides, the CDR3 is TGTGCCATCAGTCCGGACACCTCCGCGAACACCGGGGAGCTGTTTTTT. This gives the protein CAISPDTSANTGELFF.